The following is a T cell receptor beta chain sequence with its context. Its antigen is still unknown. The rectum was sampled with one to two pinch biopsies at colonoscopy. The protocol was immunoSEQ multiplex PCR, while the TCRdb copy is restricted to in-frame clones and leaves out a portion. The sample gives some 24,000 clones, 65% to 80% of which show up once; over 6% is in the top ten. The source of the sample is a study of pediatric ulcerative colitis. General study points: Clonal expansions reduced rectal repertoire diversity in acute severe colitis.

Sequencing was done on a sample of gut tissue. The sequence was collected from a boy younger than 18 with severe ulcerative colitis.

Here the CDR3 reads CASSPPSTDTQYF. The CDR3 DNA sequence: TGTGCCAGCTCCCCGCCTAGCACAGATACGCAGTATTTT. The chain carries TRBV18 and TRBJ2-3; D gene ambiguous. The CDR3 has 13 amino acids. The V gene's germline CDR1 is KGHSH and CDR2 LQKENI. V lost 6 bases and J 0 bases, leaving 7 bases between the germline ends.